One sample yielded the 16 T cell receptor beta chains listed below, sequenced in a study of T cell repertoires in cytomegalovirus infection. TCRdb processed the reads anew with MiXCR; each CDR3 protein has one entry. The repertoire holds roughly 180,000 distinct CDR3 sequences, with about a sixth as singletons. Sequenced sample: CD8+ T cells from PBMCs. The receptors originated from a human donor in good health (CMV status not recorded). Some clones in this sample may be carry-over from other donors' samples.

This clonotype is labeled as medium-sized. The V call is TRBV6-2 or TRBV6-3, the J call TRBJ2-1; the match to TRBD2 covers 13 bases. V lost 6 bases to trimming and J lost 8 bases; unmatched junction nucleotides: 7. CDR1 and CDR2 from the germline V gene are MNHEY and SVGEGT. The CDR3 sequence is 15 residues long. Here the CDR3 reads CASSIRTSGGHEQFF. Written as DNA, the CDR3 is TGTGCCAGCAGCATACGGACTAGCGGGGGTCATGAGCAGTTCTTC.

This clonotype was picked up a small number of times. The chain recombines TRBV10-3 with TRBJ2-5, with D maybe TRBD1 (5 bases). With 2 bases removed from V and 0 bases from J, the gap between germline ends came to 10 bases. Germline CDR1 ENHRY, CDR2 SYGVKD. The CDR3 extends over 15 amino acids. As DNA, the CDR3 is TGTGCCATCAGTGAGGCGGACACGTACCAAGAGACCCAGTACTTC. Protein: CAISEADTYQETQYF.

The V gene is TRBV2, the J gene TRBJ2-7, with 8 bases lining up with TRBD1. The trim removed 2 bases at V and 7 bases at J, leaving 10 bases unmatched. Per germline, CDR1 SNHLY and CDR2 FYNNEI. The CDR3 spans 15 residues. CDR3 sequence (DNA): TGTGCCAGCAGTGAAACAGGGGGACCGCCGTTGGAGCAGTACTTC. Protein sequence: CASSETGGPPLEQYF.

The DNA for the CDR3 is TGTGCCAGCAGCTTACAAGGCCGGGACACCGGGGAGCTGTTTTTT. Its translation is CASSLQGRDTGELFF. The V gene is TRBV7-2, the J gene TRBJ2-2; D is unclear. Trimming left V 2 bases short and J 3 bases short, with 10 bases between. CDR1 SGHTA and CDR2 FQGNSA come from the germline V gene. CDR3 length: 15 amino acids. Using reference TRBV7-2 and TRBJ2-2 for the parts outside the CDR3, the full variable domain is GAGVSQSPSNKVTEKGKDVELRCDPISGHTALYWYRQSLGQGLEFLIYFQGNSAPDKSGLPSDRFSAERTGGSVSTLTIQRTQQEDSAVYLCASSLQGRDTGELFFGEGSRLTVL.

The V and J genes are TRBV9 and TRBJ1-2, with TRBD1 matching 9 bases. The CDR3 has 12 amino acids. From germline, CDR1 is SGDLS and CDR2 YYNGEE. Trimming removed 7 bases from V and 5 bases from J; junction bases left unmatched: 3. The CDR3 nucleotides read TGTGCCAGCGGGGACAGGGCTTATGGCTACACCTTC. It specifies CASGDRAYGYTF.

The rearrangement joins TRBV25-1 to TRBJ2-5; D is unresolved. The germline V gene has CDR1 MGHDK and CDR2 SYGVNS. The CDR3 contains 14 residues. V lost 1 base, J lost 2 bases, and 8 bases lay in between. Written as DNA, the CDR3 is TGTGCCAGCAGTGAATCTGAGCTACAAGAGACCCAGTACTTC. This sequence encodes CASSESELQETQYF.

This clonotype occurred a few times. The CDR3 sequence: CASSSTSGGFTYNEQFF. As DNA, the CDR3 is TGTGCCAGCAGCTCCACTAGCGGGGGCTTTACCTACAATGAGCAGTTCTTC. The V call is TRBV7-6, the J call TRBJ2-1, with 11 bases that match TRBD2. The CDR3 length is 17 residues. Per germline, CDR1 SGHVS and CDR2 FNYEAQ. The V gene end was trimmed by 4 bases and the J gene end by 2 bases; junction bases not matched to a gene: 7.

This clonotype was found a few times. This rearrangement joins TRBV19 to TRBJ1-5; D is uncertain. CDR1 is LNHDA and CDR2 is SQIVND in the germline V gene (reference sequence). The CDR3 spans 14 residues. Between the trimmed V and J ends, which lost 3 bases and 5 bases, there was a span of 11 bases. CDR3 amino acids: CASSIRQDYQPQHF. In DNA form, the CDR3 reads TGTGCCAGTAGTATTAGGCAGGACTATCAGCCCCAGCATTTT.

The chain is built from TRBV24-1 and TRBJ2-1; maybe TRBD2 (6 bases). The CDR3 loop spans 14 amino acids. Trimming removed 6 bases from V and 5 bases from J, with 13 bases in between. The germline V gene has CDR1 KGHDR and CDR2 SFDVKD. CDR3: CATSSRGLNNEQFF. CDR3 sequence (DNA): TGTGCCACCAGTTCCCGGGGACTCAACAATGAGCAGTTCTTC.

The chain recombines TRBV4-2 with TRBJ1-2; D gene ambiguous. CDR3 length: 14 residues. Germline V gene sequence: CDR1 LGHNA, CDR2 YNFKEQ. The V end lost 4 bases, the J end lost 6 bases, and 15 bases lay between the germline ends. CDR3 in DNA: TGTGCCAGCAGCCGCGACCTTGAACCTAATGGCTACACCTTC. This codes for CASSRDLEPNGYTF.

This clonotype was detected only a few times. The gene calls are TRBV6-2 or TRBV6-3 and TRBJ2-1; 8 bases align to TRBD2. After removal of 2 bases from V and 6 bases from J, the junction contained 9 bases not matched to a gene. The CDR3 contains 16 residues. Germline V gene data show CDR1 as MNHEY and CDR2 as SVGEGT. CDR3 nucleotide sequence: TGTGCCAGCAGTTACCCCCGGGACCGGGGGGGCAATGAGCAGTTCTTC. Amino acid sequence: CASSYPRDRGGNEQFF.

The rearrangement uses TRBV20-1 and TRBJ2-3, with D perhaps TRBD2 (6 bases). Germline CDR1 reads DFQATT; CDR2 reads SNEGSKA (reference sequence). V was pared by 1 base and J by 5 bases, with 16 bases between. The CDR3 is 15 residues long. This chain's CDR3 is CSARVAGSSKDTQYF. The CDR3 DNA reads as TGCAGTGCTAGAGTGGCGGGGTCCTCCAAAGATACGCAGTATTTT.

V is TRBV7-9 and J is TRBJ2-6; unclear D gene. V was pared by 5 bases and J by 2 bases, with 4 bases between. Per germline, CDR1 SEHNR and CDR2 FQNEAQ (reference sequence). This CDR3 has 13 residues. The CDR3: CASSEAGANVLTF. CDR3 nucleotide sequence: TGTGCCAGCAGCGAAGCTGGGGCCAACGTCCTGACTTTC. Together with reference TRBV7-9 and TRBJ2-6, the CDR3 gives the full variable domain: DTGVSQNPRHKITKRGQNVTFRCDPISEHNRLYWYRQTLGQGPEFLTYFQNEAQLEKSRLLSDRFSAERPKGSFSTLEIQRTEQGDSAMYLCASSEAGANVLTFGAGSRLTVL.

The chain is built from TRBV28 and TRBJ1-5; a possible D gene is TRBD1 (5 bases). The ends were cut back, 5 bases at V and 0 bases at J, with 11 bases in the middle. Germline CDR1 reads MDHEN; CDR2 reads SYDVKM. The CDR3 contains 15 residues. The CDR3 sequence: CASSRRGVSNQPQHF. CDR3 sequence (DNA): TGTGCCAGCAGTCGTCGGGGGGTTAGCAATCAGCCCCAGCATTTT.

The table lists this clonotype with a few counts. This chain uses TRBV7-8 with TRBJ2-7; TRBD2 might be the D (6 bases). This CDR3 spans 15 amino acids. V was pared by 6 bases and J by 5 bases, with 20 bases between. The germline gives CDR1 SGHVS, CDR2 FQNEAQ. CDR3 amino acids: CASRDAGTWGDEQYF. The CDR3 DNA sequence: TGTGCCAGCAGGGATGCCGGGACTTGGGGCGACGAGCAGTACTTC.

This chain joins TRBV12-3 or TRBV12-4 and TRBJ1-6; D might be TRBD1 (6 bases). The CDR3 extends over 16 amino acids. V dropped 6 bases and J dropped 4 bases, with 16 bases sitting between them. This CDR3 reads CASRKGVSLYNSPLHF. Here the CDR3 DNA reads TGTGCCAGCAGAAAGGGGGTTTCCTTATATAATTCACCCCTCCACTTT.